The clone carrying this T cell receptor beta chain was seen ten or more times. The data were obtained in a study of CD8+CD57+ T cells in acquired aplastic anemia. The CDR3 length is 14 residues. Germline V gene sequence: CDR1 LGHNT, CDR2 FRNRAP. The V end was cut by 1 base, the J end by 7 bases, with 8 bases between. Genomic DNA, serving as template, underwent TCR beta VDJ and CDR3 profiling. TCRdb re-analysed the reads in MiXCR, keeping a single row per CDR3 protein. The table shows 120,000 or so distinct CDR3 sequences, with around 48% occurring only once. This receptor was taken from a human donor in good health, serving as a control. This chain uses TRBV12-5 with TRBJ1-6; D is possibly TRBD1 (5 bases). The specimen was sorted CD4+, CD8+, or CD8+CD57+ T cells (not recorded which) from PBMCs. The chain's CDR3 is CASGLGTGNSPLHF. The CDR3 region has the DNA TGTGCTAGTGGTTTGGGTACAGGAAATTCACCCCTCCACTTT.